One T cell receptor (beta chain) is described in this entry. The antigen remains unidentified. This sample stems from a study of CD8 T cells in Susac syndrome. Whole-study findings and limits: Individuals included in the TCR sequencing and HLA analysis were acknowledged by the study to be relatively few in number.

CDR1 and CDR2 (germline): SGHRS, YFSETQ. Trimming cost V 0 bases and J 6 bases; bases outside gene matches: 5. CDR3 size: 14 residues. When the RNA was reverse transcribed, random hexamers were used with an input of roughly 0.45 to 1 ug. TCRdb reprocessed the immunoSEQ multiplex PCR reads via MiXCR and lists one record per CDR3 protein. This table has about 130,000 distinct CDR3 sequences, roughly 94% appearing once. Sequencing of TCR beta was performed on blood CD8+ and CD4+ T cells. The patients serving as multiple sclerosis controls were treatment-naive. They had stable or active relapsing-remitting disease and fulfilled revised McDonald criteria. TEMRA cells were FACS-enriched, unlike CD8+ and CD4+ T cells, which were negatively isolated.

The TCR comes from a human donor with multiple sclerosis. The material sequenced was CD4+ T cells from PBMCs. The chain employs TRBV5-1 and TRBJ1-1; 7 bases are shared with TRBD1. For the CDR3, the DNA is TGCGCCAGCAGCTTGGAGAGGGGGCTGGCTGAAGCTTTCTTT. It specifies CASSLERGLAEAFF.